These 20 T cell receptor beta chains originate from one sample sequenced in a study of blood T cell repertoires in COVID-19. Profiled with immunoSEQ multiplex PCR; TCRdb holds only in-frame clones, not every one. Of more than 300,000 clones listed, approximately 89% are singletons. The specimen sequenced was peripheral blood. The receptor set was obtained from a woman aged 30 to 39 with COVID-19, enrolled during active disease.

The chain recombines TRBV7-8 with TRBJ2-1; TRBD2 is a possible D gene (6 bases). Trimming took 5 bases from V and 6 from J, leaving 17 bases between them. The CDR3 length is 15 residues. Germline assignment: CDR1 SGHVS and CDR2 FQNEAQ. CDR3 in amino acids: CASSPPWAGSNEQFF. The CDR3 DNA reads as TGTGCCAGCAGCCCACCTTGGGCGGGGAGCAATGAGCAGTTCTTC.

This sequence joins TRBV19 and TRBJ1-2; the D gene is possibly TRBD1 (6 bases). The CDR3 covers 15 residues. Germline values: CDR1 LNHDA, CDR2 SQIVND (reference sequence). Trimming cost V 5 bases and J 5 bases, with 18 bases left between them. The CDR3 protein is CASSPSGAAVYGYTF. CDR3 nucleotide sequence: TGTGCCAGTAGTCCCTCAGGGGCCGCCGTGTATGGCTACACCTTC.

CDR3 in amino acids: CASSKREGNYNEQFF. Written as DNA, the CDR3 is TGTGCCAGCAGCAAACGGGAAGGGAACTACAATGAGCAGTTCTTC. V is TRBV21-1 and J is TRBJ2-1; TRBD2 was called by the table and not checked on the DNA. TRBV21-1 is a pseudogene locus. CDR3 length: 15 residues.

CDR3 region: CASKGTGQTNEKLFF. The CDR3 DNA is TGTGCCAGCAAGGGGACAGGGCAAACTAATGAAAAACTGTTTTTT. This rearrangement joins TRBV7-9 to TRBJ1-4; 9 positions agree with TRBD1. CDR3 length equals 15 residues. Germline CDR1 and CDR2: SEHNR and FQNEAQ (reference sequence). Losses at the gene ends were 7 bases for V and 1 base for J; bases not matched to a gene: 4.

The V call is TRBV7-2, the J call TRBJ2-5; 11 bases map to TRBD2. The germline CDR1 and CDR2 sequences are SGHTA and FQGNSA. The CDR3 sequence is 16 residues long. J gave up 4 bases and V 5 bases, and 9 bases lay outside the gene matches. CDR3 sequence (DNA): TGTGCCAGCAGCCGGACTAGCGGGCAAGCATCAGAGACCCAGTACTTC. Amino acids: CASSRTSGQASETQYF.

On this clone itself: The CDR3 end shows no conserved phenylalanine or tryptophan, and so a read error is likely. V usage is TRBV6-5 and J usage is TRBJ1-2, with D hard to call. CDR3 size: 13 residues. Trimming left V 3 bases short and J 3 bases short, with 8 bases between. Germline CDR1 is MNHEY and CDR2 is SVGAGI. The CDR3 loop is CASSYSGDYGYTL. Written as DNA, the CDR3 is TGTGCCAGCAGTTATTCGGGCGACTATGGCTACACCCTC.

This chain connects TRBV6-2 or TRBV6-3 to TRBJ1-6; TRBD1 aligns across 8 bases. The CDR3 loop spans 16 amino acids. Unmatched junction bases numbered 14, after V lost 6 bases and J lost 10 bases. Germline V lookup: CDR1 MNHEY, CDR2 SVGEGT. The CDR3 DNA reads TGTGCCAGCAGCCGCCCCTCACAGGGGGTTGAATCACCCCTCCACTTT. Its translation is CASSRPSQGVESPLHF.

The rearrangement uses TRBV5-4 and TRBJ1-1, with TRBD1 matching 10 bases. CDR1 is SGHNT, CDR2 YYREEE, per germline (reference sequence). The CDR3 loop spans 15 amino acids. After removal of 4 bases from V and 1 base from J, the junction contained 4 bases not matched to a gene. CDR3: CASSPRDRGNTEAFF. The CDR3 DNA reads TGTGCCAGCAGCCCCCGGGACAGGGGGAACACTGAAGCTTTCTTT. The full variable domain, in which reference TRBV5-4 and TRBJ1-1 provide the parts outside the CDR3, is ETGVTQSPTHLIKTRGQQVTLRCSSQSGHNTVSWYQQALGQGPQFIFQYYREEENGRGNFPPRFSGLQFPNYSSELNVNALELDDSALYLCASSPRDRGNTEAFFGQGTRLTVV.

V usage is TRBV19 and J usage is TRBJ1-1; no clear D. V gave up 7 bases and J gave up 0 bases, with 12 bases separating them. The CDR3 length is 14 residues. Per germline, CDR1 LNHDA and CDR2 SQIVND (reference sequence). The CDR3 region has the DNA TGTGCCAGTAATGTCAAACTCATGAACACTGAAGCTTTCTTT. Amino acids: CASNVKLMNTEAFF.

The CDR3 region is CASSFQANTEAFF. The DNA for the CDR3 is TGTGCCAGCAGTTTTCAGGCGAACACTGAAGCTTTCTTT. The rearrangement uses TRBV6-4 and TRBJ1-1, with D unresolved. Germline V lookup: CDR1 MRHNA, CDR2 SNTAGT. V lost 5 bases and J lost 1, with 8 bases in between. This CDR3 comprises 13 residues.

In DNA form, the CDR3 reads TGTGCCAGCAGTTATAGGCAGGCTAGCAATCAGCCCCAGCATTTT. Encoded protein: CASSYRQASNQPQHF. The rearrangement links TRBV6-2 or TRBV6-3 to TRBJ1-5; D gene uncertain. Germline CDR1 reads MNHEY; CDR2 reads SVGEGT. V was shortened by 3 bases and J by 0 bases, with 9 bases between the two germline ends. This CDR3 is 15 amino acids long.

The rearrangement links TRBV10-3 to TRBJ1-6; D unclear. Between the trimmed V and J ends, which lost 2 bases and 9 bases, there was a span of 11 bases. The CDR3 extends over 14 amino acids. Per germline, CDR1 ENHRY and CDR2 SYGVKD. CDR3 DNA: TGTGCCATCAGTGAGGGTCCGCCGGGTTCACCCCTCCACTTT. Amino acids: CAISEGPPGSPLHF.

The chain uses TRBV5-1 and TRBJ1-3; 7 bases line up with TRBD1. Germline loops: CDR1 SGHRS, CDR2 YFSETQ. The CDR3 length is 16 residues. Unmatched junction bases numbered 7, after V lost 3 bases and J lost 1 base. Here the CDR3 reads CASSSTTGQSGNTIYF. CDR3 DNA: TGCGCCAGCAGCTCTACGACAGGGCAATCTGGAAACACCATATATTTT.

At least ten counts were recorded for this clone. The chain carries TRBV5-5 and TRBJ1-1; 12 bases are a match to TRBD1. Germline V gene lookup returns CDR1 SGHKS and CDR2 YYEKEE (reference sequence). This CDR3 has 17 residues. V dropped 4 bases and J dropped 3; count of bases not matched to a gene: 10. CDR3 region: CASSDRDRGRLDTEAFF. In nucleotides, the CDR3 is TGTGCCAGCAGCGACCGGGACAGGGGGCGTTTGGACACTGAAGCTTTCTTT.

In DNA form, the CDR3 reads TGCGCCAGCAGCTTGGAACCCCGGGGGAGGACGAATGAAAAACTGTTTTTT. This gives the protein CASSLEPRGRTNEKLFF. The rearrangement uses TRBV5-1 and TRBJ1-4, with D maybe TRBD1 (5 bases). CDR3 length: 17 residues. The V and J ends lost 0 bases and 5 bases respectively, with 17 bases between them. Germline values: CDR1 SGHRS, CDR2 YFSETQ.

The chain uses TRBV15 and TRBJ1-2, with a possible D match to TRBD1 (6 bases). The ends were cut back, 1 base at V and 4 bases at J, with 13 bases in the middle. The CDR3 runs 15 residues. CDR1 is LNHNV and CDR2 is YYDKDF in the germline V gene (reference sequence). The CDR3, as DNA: TGTGCCACCAGCAGAGTTGGACAGACGAGCTATGGCTACACCTTC. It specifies CATSRVGQTSYGYTF.

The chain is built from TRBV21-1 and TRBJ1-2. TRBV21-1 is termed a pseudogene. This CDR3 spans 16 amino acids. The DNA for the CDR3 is TGTGCCAGCAGCCTAAAATTACGCAGAGCCGAGGATGGCTACACCTTC. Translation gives CASSLKLRRAEDGYTF.

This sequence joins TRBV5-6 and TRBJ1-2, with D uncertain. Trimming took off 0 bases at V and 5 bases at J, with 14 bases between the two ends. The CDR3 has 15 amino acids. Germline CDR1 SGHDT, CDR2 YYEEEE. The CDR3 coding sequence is TGTGCCAGCAGCTTGGCCGGGAGGGCTGCTTATGGCTACACCTTC. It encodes CASSLAGRAAYGYTF.

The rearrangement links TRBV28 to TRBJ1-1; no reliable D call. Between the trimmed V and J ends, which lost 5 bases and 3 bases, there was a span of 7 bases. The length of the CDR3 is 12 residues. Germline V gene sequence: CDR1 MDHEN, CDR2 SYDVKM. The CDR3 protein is CASSQSHTEAFF. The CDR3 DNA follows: TGTGCCAGCAGTCAGTCCCACACTGAAGCTTTCTTT.

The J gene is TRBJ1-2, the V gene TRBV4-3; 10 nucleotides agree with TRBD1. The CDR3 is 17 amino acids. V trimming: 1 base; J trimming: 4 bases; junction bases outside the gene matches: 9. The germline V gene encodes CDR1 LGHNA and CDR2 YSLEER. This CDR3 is CASSQGGGRDRGYGYTF. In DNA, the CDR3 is TGCGCCAGCAGCCAAGGGGGCGGCCGGGACAGGGGCTATGGCTACACCTTC.